What follows is one T cell receptor (beta chain) and its context. The entry originates in a study of blood T cell repertoires in COVID-19. Enrolled through a virtual design, the participants were between roughly 18 and 95 years of age and came from 24 US areas. V lost 5 bases and J 2 bases, leaving 16 bases between the germline ends. CDR3 length equals 17 residues. From germline, CDR1 is MNHEY and CDR2 SMNVEV (reference sequence). Profiling relied on immunoSEQ multiplex PCR, and the TCRdb table lists in-frame clones only, not all of them. The sample records 200,000 to 300,000 clones, 80% to 90% being singletons.

The genes are TRBV27 and TRBJ2-6; TRBD1 might be the D (7 bases). Sequencing was done on a sample of PBMCs or T cells enriched from blood (not recorded which). This TCR was sampled from a woman younger than 45 with acute COVID-19. As DNA, the CDR3 is TGTGCCAGCAGTCGCGGGACAGTGATCACTGGGGCCAACGTCCTGACTTTC. Its protein is CASSRGTVITGANVLTF. The full variable domain, with the rest looked up from reference TRBV27 and TRBJ2-6, is EAQVTQNPRYLITVTGKKLTVTCSQNMNHEYMSWYRQDPGLGLRQIYYSMNVEVTDKGDVPEGYKVSRKEKRNFPLILESPSPNQTSLYFCASSRGTVITGANVLTFGAGSRLTVL.